Below, 17 T cell receptor beta chains from the same sample are listed, as sequenced in a study of blood T cell repertoires in COVID-19. TCRdb's table, derived via immunoSEQ multiplex PCR, lists solely in-frame clones and lacks some. The table lists about 140,000 clones, 84% of them singletons. The sequenced sample was peripheral blood. Receptors originate from a human donor in a cohort sampled during active COVID-19.

The count of this clone is one. The J gene is TRBJ2-7, the V gene TRBV28, with D possibly being TRBD2 (5 bases). CDR1 and CDR2 from the germline V gene are MDHEN and SYDVKM. This CDR3 spans 13 amino acids. The V gene lost 7 bases and the J gene lost 3 bases, with 13 bases spanning the gap. CDR3 nucleotide sequence: TGTGCCAGCAAAGCGGCGCGAATCTACGAGCAGTACTTC. The encoded protein is CASKAARIYEQYF. Using reference TRBV28 and TRBJ2-7 for the parts outside the CDR3, the full variable domain is DVKVTQSSRYLVKRTGEKVFLECVQDMDHENMFWYRQDPGLGLRLIYFSYDVKMKEKGDIPEGYSVSREKKERFSLILESASTNQTSMYLCASKAARIYEQYFGPGTRLTVT.

This chain joins TRBV5-4 and TRBJ2-7; D is uncertain. Germline CDR1 SGHNT, CDR2 YYREEE (reference sequence). V lost 3 bases, J lost 0 bases, and 4 bases lay in between. This CDR3 is built from 12 residues. This CDR3 reads CASSSSSYEQYF. The CDR3 nucleotides are TGTGCCAGCAGCTCGAGCTCCTACGAGCAGTACTTC. Together with reference TRBV5-4 and TRBJ2-7, the CDR3 gives the full variable domain: ETGVTQSPTHLIKTRGQQVTLRCSSQSGHNTVSWYQQALGQGPQFIFQYYREEENGRGNFPPRFSGLQFPNYSSELNVNALELDDSALYLCASSSSSYEQYFGPGTRLTVT.

V gene TRBV27 combines with J gene TRBJ2-5; TRBD2 agrees at 9 bases. Per germline, CDR1 MNHEY and CDR2 SMNVEV (reference sequence). The V and J ends lost 5 bases and 4 bases, in that order; junction bases with no gene match: 20. CDR3 length equals 19 residues. In DNA form, the CDR3 reads TGTGCCAGCAGTAGGAGTTTTATTGGCGGGGGGGCTAGTGGAGAGACCCAGTACTTC. This codes for CASSRSFIGGGASGETQYF.

V gene TRBV18 combines with J gene TRBJ2-7, with 9 bases that match TRBD1. Germline V gene sequence: CDR1 KGHSH, CDR2 LQKENI. Trimming at V came to 6 bases and at J to 2 bases, leaving 17 bases not matched to a gene. The CDR3 totals 18 residues. CDR3: CASSYLFLPGTGTYEQYF. The CDR3 bases are TGTGCCAGCTCCTACCTGTTTTTACCCGGGACAGGGACCTACGAGCAGTACTTC.

This clone was counted a single time. One end of the junction is discordant with germline, which a read error may explain. The rearrangement joins TRBV6-1 to TRBJ2-1; D call uncertain. This CDR3 has 15 amino acids. In germline, CDR1 is MNHNS, CDR2 SASEGT. Written as DNA, the CDR3 is TGTGCCAGCAGAGAAGACATCCCCTCCTACAATGAGCAGTTCTTC. This gives the protein CASREDIPSYNEQFF.

The chain combines TRBV3-1 (or the pseudogene TRBV3-2) with TRBJ1-6, with D perhaps matching TRBD1 (6 bases). The ends were cut back, 7 bases at V and 4 bases at J, with 17 bases in the middle. The CDR3 spans 16 residues. Looked up from germline, CDR1 is LGHDT and CDR2 is YNNKEL (reference sequence). In DNA, the CDR3 is TGTGCCAGCACCCCCAGCGGGACACTTTATAATTCACCCCTCCACTTT. Encoded protein: CASTPSGTLYNSPLHF.

V usage is TRBV6-5 and J usage is TRBJ2-5; the D gene is possibly TRBD2 (7 bases). V was pared by 5 bases and J by 7 bases, with 20 bases between. Germline CDR1 reads MNHEY; CDR2 reads SVGAGI. The CDR3 sequence is 15 residues long. The CDR3 is CASSPGRGLWGTQYF. The CDR3 DNA is TGTGCCAGCAGTCCCGGGCGGGGGCTTTGGGGGACCCAGTACTTC.

The chain uses TRBV6-5 and TRBJ1-5; 7 bases line up with TRBD1. The germline V gene has CDR1 MNHEY and CDR2 SVGAGI. V was pared by 6 bases and J by 7 bases, with 6 bases of the junction left unmatched. The CDR3 is 13 residues long. CDR3 DNA sequence: TGTGCCAGCAGCGTGACAGGGATACAGCCCCAGCATTTT. Translating it yields CASSVTGIQPQHF.

The chain is built from TRBV27 and TRBJ2-1, with 8 bases aligning to TRBD1. This CDR3 is 18 amino acids long. Unmatched junction bases numbered 11, after V lost 3 bases and J lost 1 base. CDR1 is MNHEY and CDR2 is SMNVEV in the germline V gene (reference sequence). The CDR3 region has the DNA TGTGCCAGCAGTTTCCCTACTGACAGGGGAAGATCCTACAATGAGCAGTTCTTC. This encodes CASSFPTDRGRSYNEQFF.

The genes are TRBV27 and TRBJ2-7; TRBD2 aligns across 8 bases. The CDR3 loop spans 15 amino acids. V shed 0 bases, J shed 3 bases, and the junction held 4 bases outside the gene matches. The germline V gene encodes CDR1 MNHEY and CDR2 SMNVEV (reference sequence). CDR3: CASSLSRGADYEQYF. The CDR3, as DNA: TGTGCCAGCAGTTTATCGCGGGGGGCGGACTACGAGCAGTACTTC.

The J gene is TRBJ2-3, the V gene TRBV7-9, with D unresolved. The germline CDR1 and CDR2 sequences are SEHNR and FQNEAQ (reference sequence). This CDR3 comprises 16 residues. The V end lost 5 bases, the J end lost 2 bases, and 17 bases lay between the germline ends. The CDR3 DNA sequence: TGTGCCAGCAGCCCCCCCCTGGCCGATTTCACAGATACGCAGTATTTT. As protein: CASSPPLADFTDTQYF.

The chain employs TRBV6-5 and TRBJ2-7; tentatively, D is TRBD1 (6 bases). The CDR3 sequence is 15 residues long. V gave up 6 bases and J gave up 6 bases, with 21 bases separating them. The germline V gene has CDR1 MNHEY and CDR2 SVGAGI. CDR3: CASSGTTGSGSEQYF. The CDR3 nucleotides read TGTGCCAGCAGCGGAACAACAGGGTCTGGCTCCGAGCAGTACTTC.

The chain couples TRBV19 to TRBJ2-1; 12 bases fit TRBD2. J gave up 3 bases and V 5 bases, and 5 bases lay outside the gene matches. Germline lookup yields CDR1 LNHDA and CDR2 SQIVND (reference sequence). CDR3 length: 16 amino acids. The CDR3 loop is CASSPRTSGVYNEQFF. The CDR3 DNA reads TGTGCCAGTAGTCCACGGACTAGCGGGGTCTACAATGAGCAGTTCTTC.

V gene TRBV9 combines with J gene TRBJ1-4; 8 bases map to TRBD1. The CDR3 runs 16 residues. The V gene's germline CDR1 is SGDLS and CDR2 YYNGEE. V lost 2 bases and J lost 7; bases outside the gene matches: 10. The CDR3 DNA reads as TGTGCCAGCAGCGTTGGTGGACAGGGACGATTTGAAAAACTGTTTTTT. Its protein is CASSVGGQGRFEKLFF.

The V gene is TRBV13, the J gene TRBJ1-1; D gene uncertain. With 0 bases removed from V and 1 base from J, the gap between germline ends came to 6 bases. This CDR3 comprises 14 residues. Germline V lookup: CDR1 PRHDT, CDR2 FYEKMQ (reference sequence). The CDR3 DNA follows: TGTGCCAGCAGCTTAGGTGGAGGGAACACTGAAGCTTTCTTT. It translates to CASSLGGGNTEAFF. The whole variable domain, filled in from reference TRBV13 and TRBJ1-1, reads AAGVIQSPRHLIKEKRETATLKCYPIPRHDTVYWYQQGPGQDPQFLISFYEKMQSDKGSIPDRFSAQQFSDYHSELNMSSLELGDSALYFCASSLGGGNTEAFFGQGTRLTVV.

The chain links TRBV6-5 to TRBJ2-2; 8 bases align to TRBD1. The CDR3 length is 13 residues. The germline V gene has CDR1 MNHEY and CDR2 SVGAGI. Trimming took 6 bases from V and 5 from J; bases not matched to a gene: 2. The CDR3 nucleotides are TGTGCCAGCAGCCGGACAGGGACCGGGGAGCTGTTTTTT. Translation gives CASSRTGTGELFF.

This clone was seen only a few times. The rearrangement links TRBV1 to TRBJ1-3; the table names TRBD1, a call not compared with the DNA. TRBV1 is annotated as a pseudogene. The CDR3 covers 20 residues. Here the CDR3 reads CTSSPLSDSTVALSGNTIYF. In nucleotides, the CDR3 is TGCACCAGCAGCCCACTTTCCGATTCGACAGTAGCCCTCTCTGGAAACACCATATATTTT.